This T cell receptor (beta chain) came from a study of T cells after posttransplantation cyclophosphamide. Germline trimming cut 5 bases from V and 0 bases from J; bases unmatched to any gene: 2. The CDR3 is 14 residues long. Germline V gene lookup returns CDR1 MNHNY and CDR2 SVGAGI (reference sequence). Clones were sequenced by immunoSEQ multiplex PCR, and TCRdb holds only the in-frame ones, with some missing. The sample carries around 18,000 clones, over 65% recorded once. The receptor comes from a man aged 30 to 45 in good health and a related stem cell transplant donor. The chain has TRBV6-6 and TRBJ1-1; 8 bases match TRBD1. The material sequenced was memory CD4+ T cells sorted from blood. The CDR3 bases are TGTGCCAGCAGTCCGACAGGGGTGAACACTGAAGCTTTCTTT. It yields the protein CASSPTGVNTEAFF.